The 2 T cell receptor beta chains presented below share a single source sample, sequenced in a study of blood T cell repertoires in COVID-19. Repertoires were generated with immunoSEQ multiplex PCR, while TCRdb's copy carries only in-frame clones and drops some. Counted here are 130,000 to 150,000 clones, around 85% occurring once; the ten biggest clones make up about 3%. Sequencing was carried out using peripheral blood. These receptors all come from an elderly woman with acute or convalescent COVID-19.

The chain carries TRBV6-2 or TRBV6-3 and TRBJ1-1; D unresolved. CDR1 is MNHEY, CDR2 SVGEGT, per germline. V was pared by 5 bases and J by 0 bases, with 10 bases between. The CDR3 has 14 residues. The CDR3 DNA reads TGTGCCAGCAGTACCGGGGTCATGAACACTGAAGCTTTCTTT. Encoded protein: CASSTGVMNTEAFF.

The CDR3 loop is CASSVAGGWGGDTQYF. The CDR3 coding sequence is TGTGCCAGCAGTGTAGCGGGGGGATGGGGTGGAGATACGCAGTATTTT. The gene calls are TRBV6-2 or TRBV6-3 and TRBJ2-3, with 10 bases matching TRBD2. The V segment lost 5 bases and the J segment 5 bases; nucleotides outside the gene matches: 10. The CDR3 has 16 residues. Germline V gives CDR1 MNHEY, CDR2 SVGEGT.